The 30 T cell receptor beta chains in this list originate from one sample, sequenced in a study of OX40 agonist ivuxolimab in advanced cancers. Sequencing used immunoSEQ multiplex PCR; TCRdb keeps in-frame clones, though not all of them. The table records tens of thousands of clones, 87% of them present only once. Specimen: CD4+ or CD8+ T cells sorted from blood, collected in a trial of the OX40 agonist ivuxolimab. Receptor source: an adult with an advanced solid tumor such as melanoma, head and neck, liver or kidney cancer.

Concerning this clone: The sample has other DNA sequences that encode this CDR3 too. The chain recombines TRBV10-3 with TRBJ1-1; D call uncertain. CDR1 is ENHRY and CDR2 is SYGVKD in the germline V gene. V lost 6 bases to trimming and J lost 1 base, with 12 bases between them. The CDR3 contains 14 residues. This CDR3 is CAISVLHQNTEAFF. CDR3 sequence (DNA): TGTGCCATCAGCGTACTTCATCAGAACACTGAAGCTTTCTTT.

The J gene is TRBJ2-7, the V gene TRBV2; 8 positions match TRBD2. Germline lookup yields CDR1 SNHLY and CDR2 FYNNEI. The CDR3 runs 15 residues. Trimming at V came to 6 bases and at J to 7 bases, leaving 14 bases not matched to a gene. CDR3 region: CASSLRETSVLEQYF. DNA of the CDR3: TGTGCCAGCAGCCTGCGAGAGACTAGCGTTCTTGAGCAGTACTTC. The variable domain in full, completed from reference TRBV2 and TRBJ2-7, reads EPEVTQTPSHQVTQMGQEVILRCVPISNHLYFYWYRQILGQKVEFLVSFYNNEISEKSEIFDDQFSVERPDGSNFTLKIRSTKLEDSAMYFCASSLRETSVLEQYFGPGTRLTVT.

J is TRBJ2-3 and V is TRBV11-3, with D hard to call. Germline V lookup: CDR1 SGHNT, CDR2 YENEEA. There are 16 residues in the CDR3. Trimming took 2 bases from V and 2 from J, leaving 14 bases between them. CDR3 amino acids: CASSLWSGSFTDTQYF. Written as DNA, the CDR3 is TGTGCCAGCAGCTTATGGTCTGGGTCCTTCACAGATACGCAGTATTTT.

The chain recombines TRBV2 with TRBJ2-6, with D maybe TRBD1 (5 bases). The CDR3 is 16 residues long. From germline, CDR1 is SNHLY and CDR2 FYNNEI. With 7 bases removed from V and 3 bases from J, the gap between germline ends came to 16 bases. The CDR3 loop reads CASKAGYIFGANVLTF. DNA of the CDR3: TGTGCCAGCAAAGCAGGGTACATTTTTGGGGCCAACGTCCTGACTTTC.

CDR3 residues: CASSNTGADTQYF. CDR3 nucleotides: TGTGCCAGCAGTAACACGGGGGCAGATACGCAGTATTTT. The chain links TRBV6-6 to TRBJ2-3, with D tentatively TRBD2 (6 bases). Germline CDR1 and CDR2: MNHNY and SVGAGI (reference sequence). The V end was cut by 5 bases, the J end by 4 bases, with 10 bases between. This CDR3 spans 13 amino acids.

V and J are TRBV11-3 and TRBJ2-1; 7 nucleotides align to TRBD1. Unmatched junction bases numbered 1, after V lost 2 bases and J lost 6 bases. The CDR3 has 13 amino acids. CDR1 is SGHNT, CDR2 YENEEA, per germline. This CDR3 is CASSLRQGNEQFF. In nucleotides, the CDR3 is TGTGCCAGCAGCTTAAGACAGGGCAATGAGCAGTTCTTC.

The rearrangement links TRBV5-1 to TRBJ2-2, with 14 bases that match TRBD2. This CDR3 has 16 residues. With 2 bases clipped from V and 6 bases from J, the junction kept 3 bases outside the gene matches. The germline CDR1 and CDR2 sequences are SGHRS and YFSETQ. The CDR3 nucleotides are TGCGCCAGCAGCTTCGGGACTAGCGGGAGTCCCGGGGAGCTGTTTTTT. This translates into CASSFGTSGSPGELFF. Combining the CDR3 with reference TRBV5-1 and TRBJ2-2 gives the whole variable domain KAGVTQTPRYLIKTRGQQVTLSCSPISGHRSVSWYQQTPGQGLQFLFEYFSETQRNKGNFPGRFSGRQFSNSRSEMNVSTLELGDSALYLCASSFGTSGSPGELFFGEGSRLTVL.

The chain is built from TRBV21-1 and TRBJ2-4; TRBD1, the table's D call, lacks a check against the DNA. TRBV21-1 has pseudogene status. This CDR3 is 13 amino acids long. The DNA for the CDR3 is TGTGCCAGCAGCCCTAGGGGGCGATTCATTCAGTACTTC. Translation gives CASSPRGRFIQYF.

This clone came up once. This chain joins TRBV4-1 and TRBJ2-3; maybe TRBD1 (6 bases). V was pared by 0 bases and J by 3 bases, with 13 bases between. Germline loops: CDR1 MGHRA, CDR2 YSYEKL. This CDR3 has 16 amino acids. The CDR3 DNA follows: TGCGCCAGCAGCCAAGAGACAGGCTCGGGGACAGATACGCAGTATTTT. Translation gives CASSQETGSGTDTQYF.

This clone was seen a handful of times. The V call is TRBV30, the J call TRBJ1-1; the D is unclear. CDR1 is GTSNPN, CDR2 SVGIG, per germline (reference sequence). With 0 bases removed from V and 1 base from J, the gap between germline ends came to 15 bases. CDR3 size: 16 residues. Here the CDR3 reads CAWSVRIGFSNTEAFF. The CDR3 nucleotides read TGTGCCTGGAGTGTACGTATAGGTTTCTCGAACACTGAAGCTTTCTTT.

On this clone itself: Compared with germline, one end of the junction differs, possibly owing to a read error. The V and J genes are TRBV7-7 and TRBJ2-6; D is unclear. The germline CDR1 and CDR2 sequences are SSHAT and FNYEAQ (reference sequence). The CDR3 length is 14 residues. This CDR3 reads CASSPSEGANVLTF. Written as DNA, the CDR3 is TGTGCTAGCAGCCCCTCTGAGGGGGCCAACGTCCTGACTTTC.

V is TRBV7-2 and J is TRBJ1-4, with D possibly being TRBD1 (5 bases). CDR3 size: 13 residues. The V end was cut by 1 base, the J end by 12 bases, with 12 bases between. Germline V gene lookup returns CDR1 SGHTA and CDR2 FQGNSA. The CDR3 region has the DNA TGTGCCAGCAGCTTAGTGCCGGGACTTCAACTGTTTTTT. Translating gives CASSLVPGLQLFF.

This chain uses TRBV19 with TRBJ2-1, with 8 bases identical to TRBD1. The CDR3 length is 13 residues. CDR1 LNHDA and CDR2 SQIVND come from the germline V gene (reference sequence). The V and J ends lost 4 bases and 10 bases, in that order; junction bases with no gene match: 6. CDR3 DNA: TGTGCCAGTAGTAGTCAGGGGGCAAACGAGCAGTTCTTC. Protein product: CASSSQGANEQFF.

The gene calls are TRBV10-3 and TRBJ2-5, with no clear D. The assigned J gene may be wrong: the sequence end matches TRBJ2-7 better. Germline CDR1 ENHRY, CDR2 SYGVKD. The CDR3 runs to 13 residues. In nucleotides, the CDR3 is TGTGCCATCAGTGAGACACCTACCTACGAGCAGTACTTC. Protein: CAISETPTYEQYF.

V usage is TRBV21-1 and J usage is TRBJ2-7. TRBV21-1 is assigned pseudogene status. The CDR3 loop spans 17 amino acids. The CDR3 nucleotides are TGTGCCAGCAGCAAGTTGGGACCATGGGCAACTGGCCACGAGCAGTACTTC. Amino acid sequence: CASSKLGPWATGHEQYF.

The V and J genes are TRBV27 and TRBJ1-2, with a tentative D call TRBD1 (5 bases). Germline CDR1 is MNHEY and CDR2 is SMNVEV (reference sequence). The CDR3 spans 13 residues. V was pared by 3 bases and J by 8 bases, with 13 bases between. In DNA form, the CDR3 reads TGTGCCAGCAGTTTGAGGAGGGGAGGGGGCTACACCTTC. Translation: CASSLRRGGGYTF.

The J gene is TRBJ1-5, the V gene TRBV10-3; D is unresolved. The germline V gene encodes CDR1 ENHRY and CDR2 SYGVKD. Trimming shortened V by 0 bases and J by 0 bases, and 6 bases separated the two germline ends. This CDR3 is built from 15 residues. The CDR3 DNA reads as TGTGCCATCAGTGAGTCGAGGGATAGCAATCAGCCCCAGCATTTT. Its protein is CAISESRDSNQPQHF.

The chain carries TRBV20-1 and TRBJ2-3; D gene unclear. The V gene lost 3 bases and the J gene lost 8 bases, with 9 bases spanning the gap. Germline-derived CDR1 and CDR2 are DFQATT and SNEGSKA (reference sequence). CDR3 size: 11 residues. Here the CDR3 reads CSASSGITQYF. The CDR3 DNA reads as TGCAGTGCTAGTTCAGGTATTACGCAGTATTTT.

The chain uses TRBV11-2 and TRBJ1-1; D unresolved. The CDR3 length is 19 residues. Deletions cut 0 bases from V and 1 base from J, with 21 bases between. Looked up from germline, CDR1 is SGHAT and CDR2 is FQNNGV. The CDR3 spells CASSLDKEGAEWWNTEAFF. For the CDR3, the DNA is TGTGCCAGCAGCTTAGATAAGGAGGGAGCGGAATGGTGGAACACTGAAGCTTTCTTT. The variable domain in full, completed from reference TRBV11-2 and TRBJ1-1, reads EAGVAQSPRYKIIEKRQSVAFWCNPISGHATLYWYQQILGQGPKLLIQFQNNGVVDDSQLPKDRFSAERLKGVDSTLKIQPAKLEDSAVYLCASSLDKEGAEWWNTEAFFGQGTRLTVV.

The rearrangement links TRBV5-1 to TRBJ2-3, with 9 nucleotides matching TRBD2. Germline CDR1 is SGHRS and CDR2 is YFSETQ. V gave up 3 bases and J gave up 4 bases; unmatched junction bases: 6. CDR3 length: 15 residues. CDR3 nucleotides: TGCGCCAGCAGCTCTAGCGGGACGGTGGCAGATACGCAGTATTTT. Protein sequence: CASSSSGTVADTQYF.

The chain joins TRBV5-1 to TRBJ2-3; D might be TRBD2 (6 bases). Per the germline V gene, CDR1 is SGHRS and CDR2 is YFSETQ. The length of the CDR3 is 15 residues. V gave up 1 base and J gave up 5 bases, with 14 bases separating them. CDR3 in amino acids: CASSLSGGWIDTQYF. The DNA for the CDR3 is TGCGCCAGCAGCTTGAGTGGGGGGTGGATAGATACGCAGTATTTT. Full variable domain (rest looked up from reference TRBV5-1 and TRBJ2-3): KAGVTQTPRYLIKTRGQQVTLSCSPISGHRSVSWYQQTPGQGLQFLFEYFSETQRNKGNFPGRFSGRQFSNSRSEMNVSTLELGDSALYLCASSLSGGWIDTQYFGPGTRLTVL.

This clone was recorded once. This chain links TRBV6-1 with TRBJ1-1, with 8 bases that match TRBD1. CDR1 MNHNS and CDR2 SASEGT come from the germline V gene. Germline trimming cut 9 bases from V and 0 bases from J; bases unmatched to any gene: 9. The CDR3 is 15 amino acids. Here the CDR3 reads CASSTGEFVNTEAFF. The CDR3 DNA sequence: TGTGCCAGTTCGACAGGGGAATTTGTGAACACTGAAGCTTTCTTT.

The gene calls are TRBV7-9 and TRBJ2-5; 9 bases match TRBD2. The end of the DNA fits TRBJ2-7 better, so the J call may be wrong. The CDR3 has 13 residues. Germline values: CDR1 SEHNR, CDR2 FQNEAQ (reference sequence). CDR3 protein: CASRPSSGNEQYF. In DNA form, the CDR3 reads TGTGCCAGCAGACCTTCTAGCGGGAACGAGCAGTACTTC.

This clone has just a few counts. This rearrangement joins TRBV5-1 to TRBJ2-3; TRBD1 agrees at 9 bases. Per the germline V gene, CDR1 is SGHRS and CDR2 is YFSETQ. This CDR3 has 19 amino acids. V was pared by 4 bases and J by 0 bases, with 15 bases of the junction left unmatched. The CDR3 loop reads CASSLAPGQGVPSTDTQYF. The CDR3 DNA follows: TGCGCCAGCAGCCTAGCCCCGGGACAGGGAGTCCCTAGCACAGATACGCAGTATTTT.

The V and J genes are TRBV6-1 and TRBJ1-2; D perhaps matches TRBD1 (5 bases). Germline V gene lookup returns CDR1 MNHNS and CDR2 SASEGT. V lost 4 bases, J lost 4 bases, and 13 bases lay in between. This CDR3 comprises 14 residues. CDR3 nucleotides: TGTGCCAGCAGTGCGGCCAGGGAGGGCTATGGCTACACCTTC. Translation gives CASSAAREGYGYTF.

This clone has just one count. The genes are TRBV7-2 and TRBJ2-1; D is ambiguous. The CDR3 is made up of 16 amino acids. V was clipped by 0 bases and J by 2 bases, with 11 bases between them. Germline-derived CDR1 and CDR2 are SGHTA and FQGNSA. The chain's CDR3 is CASSLAAAAPYNEQFF. DNA for the CDR3: TGTGCCAGCAGCTTAGCCGCCGCCGCTCCCTACAATGAGCAGTTCTTC.

The chain is built from TRBV7-6 and TRBJ2-1, with D maybe TRBD2 (6 bases). Germline lookup yields CDR1 SGHVS and CDR2 FNYEAQ. The V end was cut by 3 bases, the J end by 7 bases, with 13 bases between. CDR3 length equals 14 residues. CDR3 in amino acids: CASSFGVGGNEQFF. The CDR3 coding sequence is TGTGCCAGCAGCTTTGGGGTAGGAGGGAATGAGCAGTTCTTC.

This chain joins TRBV6-6 and TRBJ2-1; D may be TRBD2 (6 bases). Trimming cost V 5 bases and J 7 bases, with 18 bases left between them. Germline loops: CDR1 MNHNY, CDR2 SVGAGI (reference sequence). The CDR3 length is 15 residues. The CDR3 sequence is CASSPFSGESNEQFF. In nucleotides, the CDR3 is TGTGCCAGCAGTCCTTTTTCGGGAGAATCAAATGAGCAGTTCTTC.

The rearrangement joins TRBV7-9 to TRBJ2-1; 8 bases are a match to TRBD2. The junction had 2 bases not matched to a gene; V was cut back by 1 base and J by 12 bases. The CDR3 extends over 12 amino acids. CDR1 is SEHNR and CDR2 is FQNEAQ in the germline V gene (reference sequence). The CDR3 DNA is TGTGCCAGCAGCTTAGAACTAGCGGTGCAGTTCTTC. It specifies CASSLELAVQFF.

The chain combines TRBV7-2 with TRBJ2-2; possibly TRBD1 for D (6 bases). V lost 1 base, J lost 3 bases, and 9 bases lay in between. This CDR3 is 15 amino acids long. CDR1 is SGHTA and CDR2 is FQGNSA in the germline V gene. CDR3 coding DNA: TGTGCCAGCAGCTTAGGACAGGTCGACACCGGGGAGCTGTTTTTT. Translating it yields CASSLGQVDTGELFF.